The 32 T cell receptor beta chains below all came from one sample that was sequenced in a study of T cells in Graves' hyperthyroidism and ophthalmopathy (dated by TCRdb to the late 2010s). The method behind the library was multiplex PCR. Sequencing took place on an Illumina HiSeq 2000. TCR beta CDR3 regions were amplified from RNA transcripts. For the first round of RT-PCR on the TCR CDR3, the HTBI primer set was used together with the Qiagen OneStep RT-PCR kit. The raw public data were reprocessed by TCRdb itself: fastp quality trimming at Q25, MiXCR clonotype calling, in-frame beta chains only. Duplicate CDR3 protein sequences are folded into a single record with the most common DNA and genes. Within this sample are roughly 250,000 distinct CDR3 sequences, with 13% to 15% of them counted one time only. The ten largest clonotypes hold roughly 15% of the sample. The sample was blood. The receptor source for this set is a woman in her 40s with Graves' hyperthyroidism that later progressed to Graves' ophthalmopathy.

This clonotype came up many times. V is TRBV20-1 and J is TRBJ1-5, with D uncertain. The CDR3 runs 12 residues. The V gene's germline CDR1 is DFQATT and CDR2 SNEGSKA (reference sequence). The V gene lost 3 bases and the J gene lost 0 bases, with 3 bases spanning the gap. As DNA, the CDR3 is TGCAGTGCTAGGTATAGCAATCAGCCCCAGCATTTT. It specifies CSARYSNQPQHF.

This clonotype was observed many times. V and J are TRBV12-3 or TRBV12-4 and TRBJ2-1; no firm D call. The CDR3 has 13 residues. V was clipped by 1 base and J by 4 bases, with 5 bases between them. CDR3 region: CASSLVRYNEQFF. Here the CDR3 DNA reads TGTGCCAGCAGTTTAGTTAGGTACAATGAGCAGTTCTTC.

This clonotype has just a few counts. The gene calls are TRBV20-1 and TRBJ2-7; 8 bases agree with TRBD2. Losses at the gene ends were 5 bases for V and 4 bases for J; bases not matched to a gene: 7. Germline loops: CDR1 DFQATT, CDR2 SNEGSKA (reference sequence). The CDR3 has 13 residues. The chain's CDR3 is CSAPITSGYEQYF. The CDR3 bases are TGCAGTGCTCCGATTACTAGCGGTTACGAGCAGTACTTC.

This clonotype was observed a handful of times. A read error may be the cause here, since a much bigger clone is one base away. The rearrangement uses TRBV10-3 and TRBJ2-2; maybe TRBD1 (6 bases). Germline CDR1 ENHRY, CDR2 SYGVKD. The length of the CDR3 is 16 residues. The CDR3 loop is CAVSERGTKNTGELFF. The CDR3 coding sequence is TGTGCCGTCAGTGAGAGGGGGACCAAGAACACCGGGGAGCTGTTTTTT.

This clonotype showed up many times. This rearrangement joins TRBV6-5 to TRBJ1-1, with D unclear. V was shortened by 4 bases and J by 7 bases, with 13 bases between the two germline ends. The CDR3 extends over 13 amino acids. CDR1 and CDR2 from the germline V gene are MNHEY and SVGAGI. Written as DNA, the CDR3 is TGTGCCAGCAGTTCCTCGGACGGTAATGAAGCTTTCTTT. Amino acid sequence: CASSSSDGNEAFF.

At least ten counts were recorded for this clonotype. V usage is TRBV20-1 and J usage is TRBJ2-7; 15 nucleotides agree with TRBD2. V lost 4 bases and J lost 4; bases outside the gene matches: 5. The CDR3 covers 15 residues. Germline assignment: CDR1 DFQATT and CDR2 SNEGSKA (reference sequence). The CDR3 DNA reads TGCAGTGCTACAAGGACTAGCGGGAGGGCTTACGAGCAGTACTTC. Protein sequence: CSATRTSGRAYEQYF.

Regarding this clonotype: This clone may be a read error of a much larger clone one base away. The genes are TRBV19 and TRBJ2-1; 9 bases fit TRBD2. This CDR3 region has 15 residues. Germline values: CDR1 LNHDA, CDR2 SQIVND (reference sequence). The CDR3 DNA reads as TGTGCCAATAGTATGGGACTAGCTTACTACAATGAGCAGTTCTTC. Residues: CANSMGLAYYNEQFF.

The sample holds a few counts of this clonotype. The chain is built from TRBV4-1 and TRBJ2-7, with 8 bases that match TRBD1. This CDR3 contains 16 residues. J was trimmed by 0 bases and V by 3 bases; bases with no gene match: 7. CDR1 MGHRA and CDR2 YSYEKL come from the germline V gene. CDR3 amino acids: CASSQVGQGLSYEQYF. In nucleotides, the CDR3 is TGCGCCAGCAGCCAGGTTGGACAGGGACTCTCCTACGAGCAGTACTTC.

This clonotype was counted ten times or more. The gene calls are TRBV2 and TRBJ2-2, with D maybe TRBD2 (6 bases). CDR1 and CDR2 (germline): SNHLY, FYNNEI. CDR3 length equals 15 residues. V lost 8 bases, J lost 0 bases, and 13 bases lay in between. The CDR3 is CASWRGLANTGELFF. DNA of the CDR3: TGTGCCAGCTGGCGGGGCCTGGCGAACACCGGGGAGCTGTTTTTT.

This clonotype has at least ten counts. This rearrangement joins TRBV6-5 to TRBJ1-1, with a tentative D call TRBD1 (5 bases). CDR1 is MNHEY, CDR2 SVGAGI, per germline. CDR3 size: 15 residues. V dropped 3 bases and J dropped 9 bases, with 20 bases sitting between them. CDR3 sequence (DNA): TGTGCCAGCAGTTATGGGGTGGAGGGGAAGGGGCAAGCTTTCTTT. It translates to CASSYGVEGKGQAFF.

This clonotype was observed at least ten times. This chain connects TRBV7-3 to TRBJ2-5; D might be TRBD1 (6 bases). V was cut by 5 bases and J by 5 bases, with 15 bases left in between. Germline V lookup: CDR1 SGHTA, CDR2 FQGTGA. CDR3 length: 14 amino acids. The CDR3 loop is CASSQNGGSETQYF. The CDR3, as DNA: TGTGCCAGCAGCCAGAATGGGGGCTCGGAGACCCAGTACTTC.

This clonotype was recorded at least ten times. The chain is built from TRBV5-6 and TRBJ1-4; D possibly corresponds to TRBD1 (6 bases). Trimming cost V 4 bases and J 3 bases, with 13 bases left between them. This CDR3 is built from 15 residues. Germline V gene sequence: CDR1 SGHDT, CDR2 YYEEEE. The CDR3 coding sequence is TGTGCCAGCAGCCAACAGGGTCGGGCTAATGAAAAACTGTTTTTT. Its protein is CASSQQGRANEKLFF.

This clonotype was picked up a small number of times. The genes are TRBV5-6 and TRBJ1-1, with TRBD1 identical over 7 bases. V dropped 0 bases and J dropped 2; count of bases not matched to a gene: 7. Per germline, CDR1 SGHDT and CDR2 YYEEEE. This CDR3 is built from 16 residues. CDR3 sequence: CASSLDGRGFNTEAFF. The CDR3 DNA is TGTGCCAGCAGCTTGGACGGCAGGGGGTTTAACACTGAAGCTTTCTTT.

A note on this clonotype: This could be a read error, since a much larger clone is one nucleotide away. The chain uses TRBV6-4 and TRBJ2-5; D unresolved. V lost 5 bases and J 0 bases, leaving 16 bases between the germline ends. The CDR3 has 16 residues. The germline V gene encodes CDR1 MRHNA and CDR2 SNTAGT. CDR3 in amino acids: CASSYLVGPYQETQYF. CDR3 DNA: TGTGCCAGCAGTTACCTAGTGGGTCCTTACCAAGAGACCCAGTACTTC.

The chain has TRBV27 and TRBJ2-7; 14 nucleotides line up with TRBD2. After removal of 3 bases from V and 7 bases from J, the junction contained 5 bases not matched to a gene. The CDR3 covers 15 residues. Germline V gene data show CDR1 as MNHEY and CDR2 as SMNVEV (reference sequence). CDR3 DNA sequence: TGTGCCAGCAGTTTGGGACTAGCGGGAGTGAAGGAGCAGTACTTC. It is translated as CASSLGLAGVKEQYF.

This clonotype was picked up many times. The V call is TRBV30, the J call TRBJ1-5, with a possible D match to TRBD1 (5 bases). The CDR3 loop spans 15 amino acids. Germline CDR1 is GTSNPN and CDR2 is SVGIG (reference sequence). Trimming took off 4 bases at V and 7 bases at J, with 20 bases between the two ends. CDR3 DNA sequence: TGTGCCTGGATGGGGAAGAGGGGCGCATGGCAGCCCCAGCATTTT. Encoded protein: CAWMGKRGAWQPQHF.

This clonotype was seen ten or more times. The chain is built from TRBV12-3 or TRBV12-4 and TRBJ1-1; a possible D gene is TRBD1 (5 bases). This CDR3 contains 16 residues. V lost 2 bases and J 5 bases, leaving 18 bases between the germline ends. CDR3 region: CASSLSAQGRGTEAFF. In DNA, the CDR3 is TGTGCCAGCAGTTTATCTGCCCAGGGCAGAGGAACTGAAGCTTTCTTT.

The genes are TRBV7-8 and TRBJ1-6, with TRBD1 matching over 7 bases. The V segment lost 5 bases and the J segment 5 bases; nucleotides outside the gene matches: 18. The germline V gene has CDR1 SGHVS and CDR2 FQNEAQ. There are 19 residues in the CDR3. Here the CDR3 reads CASSLYRDSYREDNSPLHF. The CDR3 bases are TGTGCCAGCAGCCTCTACAGGGACAGCTACCGAGAGGATAATTCACCCCTCCACTTT.

This clonotype has ten or more counts. The rearrangement links TRBV15 to TRBJ2-1; a possible D gene is TRBD2 (7 bases). The germline CDR1 and CDR2 sequences are LNHNV and YYDKDF (reference sequence). There are 17 residues in the CDR3. The germline V and J ends were trimmed by 0 bases and 4 bases, with 16 bases remaining between them. The CDR3 region has the DNA TGTGCCACCAGCAGAGATCGGGAGGACAGAGTGTACAATGAGCAGTTCTTC. It codes for CATSRDREDRVYNEQFF. Based on the CDR3 plus reference TRBV15 and TRBJ2-1, the full variable domain is DAMVIQNPRYQVTQFGKPVTLSCSQTLNHNVMYWYQQKSSQAPKLLFHYYDKDFNNEADTPDNFQSRRPNTSFCFLDIRSPGLGDTAMYLCATSRDREDRVYNEQFFGPGTRLTVL.

V is TRBV28 and J is TRBJ1-5; no clear D gene. This CDR3 contains 13 residues. Germline V gene sequence: CDR1 MDHEN, CDR2 SYDVKM. Between the trimmed V and J ends, which lost 7 bases and 0 bases, there was a span of 7 bases. CDR3 sequence (DNA): TGTGCCAGCACCACGGGTAGCAATCAGCCCCAGCATTTT. This codes for CASTTGSNQPQHF.

The chain has TRBV5-1 and TRBJ2-7; D gene uncertain. The CDR3 has 16 amino acids. Germline V CDR1 and CDR2: SGHRS, YFSETQ. V was pared by 4 bases and J by 3 bases, with 20 bases between. CDR3 sequence reads: CASSPDREYALYEQYF. The CDR3 DNA reads TGCGCCAGCAGCCCGGACCGAGAATATGCCCTCTACGAGCAGTACTTC.

As concerns this clonotype: This could be a read error, since a much larger clone is one nucleotide away. The rearrangement joins TRBV19 to TRBJ1-5; tentative D call: TRBD1 (5 bases). V lost 11 bases to trimming and J lost 4 bases, with 15 bases between them. In germline, CDR1 is LNHDA, CDR2 SQIVND (reference sequence). The CDR3 covers 13 residues. CDR3 protein: CAQKHDRNQPQHF. As DNA, the CDR3 is TGTGCCCAGAAACACGACAGAAATCAGCCCCAGCATTTT. Based on the CDR3 plus reference TRBV19 and TRBJ1-5, the full variable domain is DGGITQSPKYLFRKEGQNVTLSCEQNLNHDAMYWYRQDPGQGLRLIYYSQIVNDFQKGDIAEGYSVSREKKESFPLTVTSAQKNPTAFYLCAQKHDRNQPQHFGDGTRLSIL.

This clonotype was seen ten or more times. The chain is built from TRBV16 and TRBJ2-3, with D uncertain. With 2 bases removed from V and 9 bases from J, the gap between germline ends came to 12 bases. Germline lookup yields CDR1 KGHSY and CDR2 FQNENV. The CDR3 has 13 amino acids. In nucleotides, the CDR3 is TGTGCCAGCAGCCAACTGGGTACCGGGACGCAGTATTTT. This codes for CASSQLGTGTQYF.

This clonotype was seen repeatedly, ten times or more. The rearrangement uses TRBV5-1 and TRBJ2-1; D unresolved. The germline V and J ends were trimmed by 2 bases and 8 bases, with 8 bases remaining between them. The CDR3 totals 12 residues. Germline-derived CDR1 and CDR2 are SGHRS and YFSETQ. The CDR3, as DNA: TGCGCCAGCAGCTTAAGTGGTGATGAGCAGTTCTTC. It translates to CASSLSGDEQFF.

The chain carries TRBV2 and TRBJ2-2; 8 positions agree with TRBD2. The V and J ends lost 3 bases and 1 base, in that order; junction bases with no gene match: 4. The CDR3 has 16 amino acids. CDR1 SNHLY and CDR2 FYNNEI come from the germline V gene. CDR3 sequence reads: CASSDSAGGNTGELFF. The CDR3, as DNA: TGTGCCAGCAGTGATTCGGCGGGAGGGAACACCGGGGAGCTGTTTTTT.

This clonotype has ten or more counts. This chain joins TRBV28 and TRBJ2-1; 9 bases agree with TRBD2. Trimming took 3 bases from V and 3 from J; bases not matched to a gene: 3. Germline V gene sequence: CDR1 MDHEN, CDR2 SYDVKM. The length of the CDR3 is 15 residues. The CDR3 spells CASSLASGIYNEQFF. DNA for the CDR3: TGTGCCAGCAGTTTGGCTAGCGGGATCTACAATGAGCAGTTCTTC.

This clonotype was found many times. This chain uses TRBV29-1 with TRBJ1-1; D not certain. Germline V gene sequence: CDR1 SQVTM, CDR2 ANQGSEA. This CDR3 is 11 amino acids long. V was clipped by 3 bases and J by 3 bases, with 5 bases between them. The CDR3 sequence: CSVDRDTEAFF. The DNA for the CDR3 is TGCAGCGTTGATCGGGACACTGAAGCTTTCTTT.

This clonotype has ten or more counts. V gene TRBV28 combines with J gene TRBJ1-4; no firm D call. Germline CDR1 reads MDHEN; CDR2 reads SYDVKM. This CDR3 spans 12 amino acids. V shed 8 bases and J shed 3 bases, with 7 bases lying between them. CDR3 DNA: TGTGCCAGCCGGCGGGCTAATGAAAAACTGTTTTTT. As protein: CASRRANEKLFF.

In its sample, this clonotype was seen many times. V and J are TRBV2 and TRBJ2-7; 8 bases align to TRBD1. CDR1 and CDR2 from the germline V gene are SNHLY and FYNNEI. This CDR3 has 12 amino acids. The J segment lost 6 bases and the V segment lost 5 bases, leaving 3 bases of the junction unmatched. In nucleotides, the CDR3 is TGTGCCAGCAGTCCAGGGGGCAGCGAGCAGTACTTC. Its protein product is CASSPGGSEQYF. Drawing the rest from reference TRBV2 and TRBJ2-7, the complete variable domain is EPEVTQTPSHQVTQMGQEVILRCVPISNHLYFYWYRQILGQKVEFLVSFYNNEISEKSEIFDDQFSVERPDGSNFTLKIRSTKLEDSAMYFCASSPGGSEQYFGPGTRLTVT.

The sample holds many counts of this clonotype. The chain links TRBV28 to TRBJ2-7, with a tentative D call TRBD2 (5 bases). The CDR3 is 15 amino acids. Deletions cut 3 bases from V and 6 bases from J, with 18 bases between. The germline gives CDR1 MDHEN, CDR2 SYDVKM. The CDR3, as DNA: TGTGCCAGCAGTTTTAGAGGGCTAGTCGGAAGCGAGCAGTACTTC. Encoded protein: CASSFRGLVGSEQYF.

This clonotype came up many times. This sequence joins TRBV11-3 and TRBJ2-2; TRBD2 agrees at 12 bases. The CDR3 has 15 amino acids. Per the germline V gene, CDR1 is SGHNT and CDR2 is YENEEA. The J segment lost 7 bases and the V segment lost 2 bases, leaving 2 bases of the junction unmatched. CDR3 protein: CASSLLAGGGGELFF. In nucleotides, the CDR3 is TGTGCCAGCAGCTTACTAGCGGGAGGGGGCGGGGAGCTGTTTTTT.

This clonotype has ten or more counts. The J gene is TRBJ1-2, the V gene TRBV27, with 9 bases lining up with TRBD1. This CDR3 spans 15 amino acids. Germline V gives CDR1 MNHEY, CDR2 SMNVEV (reference sequence). J gave up 1 base and V 6 bases, and 6 bases lay outside the gene matches. CDR3 sequence (DNA): TGTGCCAGCAGCCGACAGGGGGACCTTAACTATGGCTACACCTTC. Amino acids: CASSRQGDLNYGYTF.